Each of the 14 T cell receptor beta chains below was sequenced from the same sample in a study of beta chain features in type 1 diabetes. Isolated RNA was reverse transcribed in full, so expressed TCRB transcripts were sequenced. Profiled with immunoSEQ multiplex PCR; TCRdb holds only in-frame clones, not every one. The profile shows around 340,000 clones, roughly 8% of them singletons. Sequences were obtained from central memory CD4+ T cells from blood. The receptors were gathered from a woman between 18 and 30 years old in good health.

This clone has more than one count but fewer than ten. This chain joins TRBV15 and TRBJ2-5; D is uncertain. This CDR3 has 13 residues. V lost 0 bases to trimming and J lost 4 bases, with 6 bases between them. CDR1 is LNHNV and CDR2 is YYDKDF in the germline V gene (reference sequence). The DNA for the CDR3 is TGTGCCACCAGCAGAGACAGGCTAGAGACCCAGTACTTC. Protein product: CATSRDRLETQYF.

This clone was counted at least ten times. The chain joins TRBV19 to TRBJ1-4; 12 nucleotides match TRBD1. Trimming removed 8 bases from V and 8 bases from J; junction bases left unmatched: 6. CDR3 length: 14 amino acids. Germline V gives CDR1 LNHDA, CDR2 SQIVND (reference sequence). This CDR3 reads CASRRDRGREKLFF. DNA for the CDR3: TGTGCCAGTCGCAGGGACAGGGGGCGAGAAAAACTGTTTTTT.

The CDR3 DNA reads as TGTGCCAGCAGACCCGACAGGGGGAGGGGTCAGCCCCAGCATTTT. Its protein is CASRPDRGRGQPQHF. The genes are TRBV28 and TRBJ1-5; 9 bases match TRBD1. This CDR3 spans 15 amino acids. CDR1 and CDR2 from the germline V gene are MDHEN and SYDVKM. V was clipped by 6 bases and J by 6 bases; unmatched bases: 9.

A few counts support this clone. The genes are TRBV18 and TRBJ2-7; 7 nucleotides line up with TRBD2. Trimming cost V 6 bases and J 3 bases; bases outside gene matches: 11. Germline CDR1 KGHSH, CDR2 LQKENI. This CDR3 has 15 amino acids. The CDR3 sequence: CASSANSRGVYEQYF. As DNA, the CDR3 is TGTGCCAGCTCGGCAAATAGCCGGGGGGTCTACGAGCAGTACTTC. Filled out from reference TRBV18 and TRBJ2-7, the complete variable domain reads NAGVMQNPRHLVRRRGQEARLRCSPMKGHSHVYWYRQLPEEGLKFMVYLQKENIIDESGMPKERFSAEFPKEGPSILRIQQVVRGDSAAYFCASSANSRGVYEQYFGPGTRLTVT.

The V and J genes are TRBV7-9 and TRBJ2-1; D remains unclear. Trimming took 0 bases from V and 6 from J, leaving 9 bases between them. CDR3 length: 14 amino acids. Germline CDR1 SEHNR, CDR2 FQNEAQ (reference sequence). The CDR3 sequence: CASSLAGFANEQFF. CDR3 sequence (DNA): TGTGCCAGCAGCTTAGCTGGCTTTGCCAATGAGCAGTTCTTC.

This clone was seen more than once but under ten times. This chain links TRBV5-1 with TRBJ2-1; 8 bases line up with TRBD2. Trimming removed 4 bases from V and 4 bases from J; junction bases left unmatched: 10. CDR3 length: 16 amino acids. Germline-derived CDR1 and CDR2 are SGHRS and YFSETQ. Here the CDR3 reads CASSTVAGLRYNEQFF. DNA of the CDR3: TGCGCCAGCAGCACCGTAGCGGGACTCAGGTACAATGAGCAGTTCTTC.

This chain connects TRBV20-1 to TRBJ2-7; D gene uncertain. The germline CDR1 and CDR2 sequences are DFQATT and SNEGSKA (reference sequence). The V and J ends lost 3 bases and 4 bases respectively, with 7 bases between them. CDR3 length: 11 amino acids. DNA for the CDR3: TGCAGTGCTAGTTCCGCGTACGAGCAGTACTTC. Translating gives CSASSAYEQYF.

This clone was found many times. The chain uses TRBV6-6 and TRBJ2-4; a weak D match, TRBD1 (5 bases). Germline assignment: CDR1 MNHNY and CDR2 SVGAGI (reference sequence). The V gene lost 5 bases and the J gene lost 7 bases, with 12 bases spanning the gap. The length of the CDR3 is 13 residues. The CDR3 coding sequence is TGTGCCAGCAGTCAATCCCAGGGCAACATTCAGTACTTC. It yields the protein CASSQSQGNIQYF.

This chain joins TRBV28 and TRBJ2-6; 7 nucleotides agree with TRBD1. With 6 bases clipped from V and 10 bases from J, the junction kept 15 bases outside the gene matches. There are 16 residues in the CDR3. CDR1 and CDR2 (germline): MDHEN, SYDVKM. CDR3: CASRLRRDSRRNVLTF. The CDR3 nucleotides are TGTGCCAGCAGACTACGCCGGGACAGCCGCAGAAACGTCCTGACTTTC.

CDR3 DNA sequence: TGTGCCAGCAGTAGTAGGAGGGAGACCCAGTACTTC. Protein sequence: CASSSRRETQYF. The rearrangement uses TRBV2 and TRBJ2-5, with a possible D match to TRBD2 (5 bases). Germline lookup yields CDR1 SNHLY and CDR2 FYNNEI. CDR3 length equals 12 residues. V was shortened by 5 bases and J by 5 bases, with 9 bases between the two germline ends.

This clone was counted only a few times. The rearrangement links TRBV5-6 to TRBJ1-1, with D perhaps matching TRBD1 (5 bases). V was shortened by 2 bases and J by 2 bases, with 13 bases between the two germline ends. The CDR3 extends over 15 amino acids. Germline values: CDR1 SGHDT, CDR2 YYEEEE. This CDR3 reads CASSFPGLDNTEAFF. The CDR3, as DNA: TGTGCCAGCAGCTTTCCGGGACTCGATAACACTGAAGCTTTCTTT.

The chain employs TRBV9 and TRBJ2-1, with 7 bases fitting TRBD2. This CDR3 is built from 19 residues. The V gene end was trimmed by 0 bases and the J gene end by 10 bases; junction bases not matched to a gene: 22. Germline-derived CDR1 and CDR2 are SGDLS and YYNGEE. CDR3 in DNA: TGTGCCAGCAGCGTAGGCCTTAACTGGGGCGGGAGATCCTTCGGGGAGCAGTTCTTC. Translated, it gives CASSVGLNWGGRSFGEQFF.

This clone was seen a few times. The CDR3 DNA sequence: TGTGCCAGCGCCCCGATTGTTGACAGGAGAGCCTCTAACTATGGCTACACCTTC. Translating it yields CASAPIVDRRASNYGYTF. The rearrangement joins TRBV27 to TRBJ1-2; possibly TRBD1 for D (6 bases). The CDR3 contains 18 residues. With 8 bases removed from V and 0 bases from J, the gap between germline ends came to 25 bases. The germline V gene has CDR1 MNHEY and CDR2 SMNVEV (reference sequence).

As for this clone: This may be a read error: a much more frequent sequence differs by one nucleotide. DNA for the CDR3: TGTGCCAGCAGGGAAAACTACGAGCAGTACTTC. This sequence encodes CASRENYEQYF. The chain uses TRBV7-2 and TRBJ2-7; D call uncertain. The CDR3 contains 11 residues. V was cut by 6 bases and J by 3 bases, with 6 bases left in between. Germline V gene data show CDR1 as SGHTA and CDR2 as FQGNSA.